What follows are 5 T cell receptor beta chains derived from one specimen sequenced in a study of blood T cell repertoires in COVID-19. Method: immunoSEQ multiplex PCR; TCRdb's copy keeps in-frame clones and lacks some. In the table there are more than 150,000 clones, 75% to 90% of which are singletons. The sample consisted of peripheral blood. The receptor set was obtained from a woman between 65 and 79 years old with acute or convalescent COVID-19.

The V gene is TRBV3-1 (or the pseudogene TRBV3-2), the J gene TRBJ1-2, with 7 bases that match TRBD1. The CDR3 length is 14 residues. The junction had 0 bases not matched to a gene; V was cut back by 1 base and J by 1 base. CDR1 is LGHDT and CDR2 is YNNKEL in the germline V gene (reference sequence). The DNA for the CDR3 is TGTGCCAGCAGCCAAGGGACAGGTAACTATGGCTACACCTTC. It codes for CASSQGTGNYGYTF.

The chain recombines TRBV2 with TRBJ2-3; 8 bases fit TRBD1. From germline, CDR1 is SNHLY and CDR2 FYNNEI. The CDR3 extends over 16 amino acids. V lost 4 bases, J lost 1 base, and 7 bases stayed unmatched. The CDR3 DNA reads as TGTGCCAGCAGTGGAACAGGGGGTAGTGGCACAGATACGCAGTATTTT. As protein: CASSGTGGSGTDTQYF.

V usage is TRBV7-2 and J usage is TRBJ2-5, with 7 bases lining up with TRBD1. CDR3 length: 14 amino acids. V shed 6 bases and J 4 bases; nucleotides not matched to a gene: 8. CDR1 and CDR2 (germline): SGHTA, FQGNSA. DNA for the CDR3: TGTGCCAGCAGGCCACAGGGGACGGGAGAGACCCAGTACTTC. Translation: CASRPQGTGETQYF.

The genes are TRBV29-1 and TRBJ1-1, with a weak D call TRBD1 (6 bases). The CDR3 runs to 13 residues. Germline assignment: CDR1 SQVTM and CDR2 ANQGSEA. Trimming pared 7 bases from V and 2 bases from J, leaving 14 bases between. CDR3 DNA: TGCAGCGCAATCAGGGGCCAAAACACTGAAGCTTTCTTT. It translates to CSAIRGQNTEAFF.

The chain employs TRBV5-1 and TRBJ1-4, with D tentatively TRBD1 (6 bases). The CDR3 is 17 amino acids. Germline-derived CDR1 and CDR2 are SGHRS and YFSETQ. With 0 bases removed from V and 2 bases from J, the gap between germline ends came to 14 bases. CDR3 nucleotide sequence: TGCGCCAGCAGCTTGGTTGGGGGCGGTACGACTAATGAAAAACTGTTTTTT. It is translated as CASSLVGGGTTNEKLFF.